The rows below give T cell receptor beta chains drawn from one sample of a study of T-cell reconstitution after alpha-beta-depleted transplantation in children. TCRdb ran MiXCR on the PCR reads and lists one entry per CDR3 protein. This sample carries around 240,000 distinct CDR3 sequences, approximately 9.8% of them seen once, and the ten largest clones take around 5%. The source material was PBMCs from the stem cell graft donor, sampled from the stem cell graft. The receptors were gathered from a human donor who donated a stem cell graft to a child with SCID. Both conserved end residues are part of each CDR3. Each record gives: V gene, CDR3 length, J gene, clone size, CDR3 protein. Part of the rows lack a size; the others show once, few, many or a class for expanded clones.

v_gene: TRBV28
len: 17
j_gene: TRBJ2-6
abundance: many
CDR3aa: CASRESEGRSGANVLTF

v_gene: TRBV5-6
len: 12
j_gene: TRBJ2-5
abundance: many
CDR3aa: CASSQDQETQYF

v_gene: TRBV6-5
len: 13
j_gene: TRBJ1-4
abundance: few
CDR3aa: CASSYSGAEKLFF

v_gene: TRBV29-1
len: 14
j_gene: TRBJ2-4
abundance: many
CDR3aa: CSVRTSEKKNIQYF

v_gene: TRBV6-1
len: 13
j_gene: TRBJ1-2
abundance: many
CDR3aa: CASSELADYGYTF

v_gene: TRBV5-1
len: 17
j_gene: TRBJ1-3
abundance: many
CDR3aa: CASSEGTVQHRGNTIYF

v_gene: TRBV25-1
len: 13
j_gene: TRBJ1-3
abundance: NA
CDR3aa: CASSEPAGNTIYF

v_gene: TRBV7-8
len: 15
j_gene: TRBJ1-2
abundance: many
CDR3aa: CASSPQTRGIDGYTF

v_gene: TRBV20-1
len: 13
j_gene: TRBJ1-5
abundance: many
CDR3aa: CSAMGDSNQPQHF

v_gene: TRBV30
len: 14
j_gene: TRBJ1-1
abundance: NA
CDR3aa: CAWSVFRENTEAFF

v_gene: TRBV20-1
len: 13
j_gene: TRBJ2-3
abundance: many
CDR3aa: CSAAGAIPDTQYF

v_gene: TRBV20-1
len: 14
j_gene: TRBJ1-5
abundance: few
CDR3aa: CSARSGDGNQPQHF

v_gene: TRBV4-3
len: 16
j_gene: TRBJ1-3
abundance: NA
CDR3aa: CASSQGWQGSGNTIYF

v_gene: TRBV7-9
len: 16
j_gene: TRBJ2-3
abundance: many
CDR3aa: CASTISVGSMADTQYF

v_gene: TRBV10-3
len: 14
j_gene: TRBJ1-2
abundance: many
CDR3aa: CAISESGRNYGYTF

v_gene: TRBV5-1
len: 14
j_gene: TRBJ1-4
abundance: many
CDR3aa: CASSKQRVNEKLFF

v_gene: TRBV5-1
len: 18
j_gene: TRBJ2-5
abundance: few
CDR3aa: CASSPGLAGGPGQETQYF

v_gene: TRBV5-6
len: 16
j_gene: TRBJ1-2
abundance: many
CDR3aa: CASSSFRTGDDYGYTF

v_gene: TRBV6-5
len: 16
j_gene: TRBJ2-7
abundance: NA
CDR3aa: CASSYSGGERSYEQYF

v_gene: TRBV6-2/TRBV6-3
len: 14
j_gene: TRBJ1-2
abundance: few
CDR3aa: CASSRKGSSYGYTF

v_gene: TRBV2
len: 17
j_gene: TRBJ2-1
abundance: many
CDR3aa: CASSAITSGGHDNEQFF

v_gene: TRBV12-5
len: 15
j_gene: TRBJ2-3
abundance: many
CDR3aa: CASGLGEVITDTQYF